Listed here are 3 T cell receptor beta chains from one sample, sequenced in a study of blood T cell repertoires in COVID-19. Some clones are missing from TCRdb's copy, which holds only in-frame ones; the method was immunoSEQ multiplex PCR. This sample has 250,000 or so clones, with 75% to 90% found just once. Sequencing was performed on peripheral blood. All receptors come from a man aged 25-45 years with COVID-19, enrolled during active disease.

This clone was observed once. DNA for the CDR3: TGCAGCGCCGGGGGTTTCAATCAGCCCCAGCATTTT. Amino acid sequence: CSAGGFNQPQHF. The gene calls are TRBV29-1 and TRBJ1-5; D might be TRBD1 (5 bases). CDR3 length: 12 amino acids. Germline V gene data show CDR1 as SQVTM and CDR2 as ANQGSEA. The V end was cut by 7 bases, the J end by 3 bases, with 10 bases between. The full variable domain, with the rest looked up from reference TRBV29-1 and TRBJ1-5, is SAVISQKPSRDICQRGTSLTIQCQVDSQVTMMFWYRQQPGQSLTLIATANQGSEATYESGFVIDKFPISRPNLTFSTLTVSNMSPEDSSIYLCSAGGFNQPQHFGDGTRLSIL.

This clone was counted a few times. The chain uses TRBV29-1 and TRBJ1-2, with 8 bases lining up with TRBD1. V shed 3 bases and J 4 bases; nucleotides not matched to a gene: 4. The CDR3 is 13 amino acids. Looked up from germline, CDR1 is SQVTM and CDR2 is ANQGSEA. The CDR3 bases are TGCAGCGTTGACAGGGGGCCGTTCTATGGCTACACCTTC. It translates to CSVDRGPFYGYTF. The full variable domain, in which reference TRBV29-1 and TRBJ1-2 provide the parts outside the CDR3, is SAVISQKPSRDICQRGTSLTIQCQVDSQVTMMFWYRQQPGQSLTLIATANQGSEATYESGFVIDKFPISRPNLTFSTLTVSNMSPEDSSIYLCSVDRGPFYGYTFGSGTRLTVV.

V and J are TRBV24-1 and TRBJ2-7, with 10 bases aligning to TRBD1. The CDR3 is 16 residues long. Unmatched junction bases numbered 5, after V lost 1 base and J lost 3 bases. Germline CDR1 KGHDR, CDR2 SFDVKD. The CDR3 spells CATSDFSGTGVYEQYF. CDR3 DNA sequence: TGTGCCACCAGTGATTTTTCCGGGACAGGGGTCTACGAGCAGTACTTC.